These T cell receptor beta chains were read from a single sample in a study of T cell changes during pregnancy in multiple sclerosis. Clones were sequenced by immunoSEQ multiplex PCR, and TCRdb holds only the in-frame ones, with some missing. The sample shows about 92,000 clones, about 92% of them seen only once. Sample: peripheral blood, taken in the first trimester of pregnancy. The receptors here all came from a female donor with multiple sclerosis, enrolled in a pregnancy study. The CDR3 runs from the conserved cysteine through the conserved F or W. The order of the fields is clone size, J gene, V gene, CDR3 protein. Clone size is given for some rows only: seen once, a few or many times, or a class if the clone is expanded.

abundance: .; j_gene: TRBJ2-5; v_gene: TRBV28; CDR3aa: CASSPAGPNAWQETQYF
abundance: .; j_gene: TRBJ2-1; v_gene: TRBV4-2; CDR3aa: CASSQGTSGRTGDEQFF
abundance: .; j_gene: TRBJ2-1; v_gene: TRBV6-5; CDR3aa: CASSYTGTSGSNEQFF
abundance: .; j_gene: TRBJ2-2; v_gene: TRBV11-2; CDR3aa: CASSLDQVHQELFF
abundance: .; j_gene: TRBJ1-4; v_gene: TRBV7-9; CDR3aa: CASSFSNEKLFF
abundance: once; j_gene: TRBJ2-1; v_gene: TRBV6-1; CDR3aa: CASIHPGTANNEQFF
abundance: once; j_gene: TRBJ1-3; v_gene: TRBV12-5; CDR3aa: CASGLDTGQGPGNTIYF
abundance: .; j_gene: TRBJ2-7; v_gene: TRBV7-3; CDR3aa: CASSESRQGATYEQYF
abundance: .; j_gene: TRBJ2-7; v_gene: TRBV6-5; CDR3aa: CASSPTVGVYEQYF
abundance: .; j_gene: TRBJ2-2; v_gene: TRBV5-1; CDR3aa: CASSMDTYTGELFF
abundance: .; j_gene: TRBJ2-2; v_gene: TRBV6-6; CDR3aa: CASSPPLGVAGELFF
abundance: .; j_gene: TRBJ2-2; v_gene: TRBV13; CDR3aa: CASSLSLKRETVGELFF
abundance: .; j_gene: TRBJ2-5; v_gene: TRBV5-6; CDR3aa: CASLGLAGVLGRETQYF
abundance: .; j_gene: TRBJ1-2; v_gene: TRBV19; CDR3aa: CASDDKGQENYGYTF
abundance: .; j_gene: TRBJ2-7; v_gene: TRBV5-1; CDR3aa: CASSLVAGYEQYF
abundance: .; j_gene: TRBJ2-1; v_gene: TRBV4-2; CDR3aa: CASSQVGLAGGVGHNEQFF
abundance: once; j_gene: TRBJ1-2; v_gene: TRBV7-8; CDR3aa: CASSLSGGTPLGYTF
abundance: .; j_gene: TRBJ2-6; v_gene: TRBV6-5; CDR3aa: CASSNRRSGANVLTF
abundance: .; j_gene: TRBJ1-2; v_gene: TRBV18; CDR3aa: CASSPRGTGGDGYTF
abundance: .; j_gene: TRBJ1-1; v_gene: TRBV28; CDR3aa: CASSLPGQVEAFF
abundance: .; j_gene: TRBJ1-4; v_gene: TRBV5-1; CDR3aa: CASSPDRGPATNEKLFF